This T cell receptor (beta chain) emerged from a study of blood T cell repertoires in COVID-19. Looking at the study overall: Material from acute and convalescent COVID-19 was sourced from the United States, Italy and Spain. Sources were T cells, B-cell-depleted T cells, or PBMCs; the material itself was cDNA or gDNA.

In the authors' workflow: Amplified reference gene primers provided the basis for estimating nucleated cell counts. Clones were read by immunoSEQ multiplex PCR, and TCRdb kept only the in-frame ones, dropping some. The D gene and trimming were derived from the DNA, and the V and J assignments and clone size from that table. The sample records some 150,000 clones, approximately 81% being singletons. The CDR3 contains 15 residues. From germline, CDR1 is SGHTA and CDR2 FQGNSA. After removal of 5 bases from V and 2 bases from J, the junction contained 5 bases not matched to a gene. The chain recombines TRBV7-2 with TRBJ2-7; 11 bases map to TRBD1. The TCR sequence derives from a man in his forties or fifties with acute or convalescent COVID-19. Sequencing was performed on peripheral blood. CDR3 loop: CASSPDRGPTYEQYF. The CDR3 DNA reads as TGTGCCAGCAGCCCGGACAGGGGGCCCACCTACGAGCAGTACTTC.